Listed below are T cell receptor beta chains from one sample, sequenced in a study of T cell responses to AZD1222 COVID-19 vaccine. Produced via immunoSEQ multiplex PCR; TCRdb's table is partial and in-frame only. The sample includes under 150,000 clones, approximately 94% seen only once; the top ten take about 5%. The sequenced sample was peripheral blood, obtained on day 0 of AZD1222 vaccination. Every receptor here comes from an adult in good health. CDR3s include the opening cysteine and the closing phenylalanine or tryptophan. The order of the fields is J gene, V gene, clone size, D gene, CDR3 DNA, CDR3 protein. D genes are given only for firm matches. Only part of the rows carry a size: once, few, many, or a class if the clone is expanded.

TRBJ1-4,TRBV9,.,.,TGTGCCAGCAGCGTAACTTCGGGAGGTGAAAAACTGTTTTTT,CASSVTSGGEKLFF
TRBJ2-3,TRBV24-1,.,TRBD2,TGTGCCACCAGTGATTCCCGACTAGCGGGAGATACGCAGTATTTT,CATSDSRLAGDTQYF
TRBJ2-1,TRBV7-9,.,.,TGTGCCAGCAGCTTAGTGGATGTCAGGGGCAATGAGCAGTTCTTC,CASSLVDVRGNEQFF
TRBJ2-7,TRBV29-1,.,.,TGCAGCGTTGGGTATCCCCCGATCTCCTACGAGCAGTACTTC,CSVGYPPISYEQYF
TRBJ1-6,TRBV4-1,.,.,TGCGCCAGCAGCCAAGGGGAGGCTATGGGTTCACCCCTCCACTTT,CASSQGEAMGSPLHF
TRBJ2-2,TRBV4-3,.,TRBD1,TGCGCCAGCAGGGACGTTCCGGGACAGGGAGCCGGGGAGCTGTTTTTT,CASRDVPGQGAGELFF
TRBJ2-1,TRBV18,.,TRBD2,TGTGCCAGCTCACCACAAGGCGGGAGGGCCGAAAATGAGCAGTTCTTC,CASSPQGGRAENEQFF
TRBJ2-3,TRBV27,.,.,TGTGCCAGCAGTTCCCCCAGAGATACGCAGTATTTT,CASSSPRDTQYF
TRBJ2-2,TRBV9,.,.,TGTGCCAGCAGCCCGTTCGACAGGCCCGGGGAGCTGTTTTTT,CASSPFDRPGELFF
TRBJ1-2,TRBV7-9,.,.,TGTGCCAGCAGCTTAATCACACTGAGACGCTATGGCTACACCTTC,CASSLITLRRYGYTF
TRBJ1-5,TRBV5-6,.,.,TGTGCCAGCAGCTTAGGGGTTAATAGCAATCAGCCCCAGCATTTT,CASSLGVNSNQPQHF
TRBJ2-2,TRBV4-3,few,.,TGCGCCAGCAGCCAAGATCGGCCCGGGGAGCTGTTTTTT,CASSQDRPGELFF
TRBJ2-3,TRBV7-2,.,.,TGTGCCAGCAGCCGAGACACAGATACGCAGTATTTT,CASSRDTDTQYF
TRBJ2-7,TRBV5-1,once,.,TGCGCCAGCAGCACCCGGGACACTTCCTACGAGCAGTACTTC,CASSTRDTSYEQYF
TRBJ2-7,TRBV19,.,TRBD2,TGTGCCAGTAGTACCGGGGGGGAGCAGTACTTC,CASSTGGEQYF
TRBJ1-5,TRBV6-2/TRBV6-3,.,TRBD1,TGTGCCAGCAGTTACTCGAGTGTCAGGGGGGATCAGCCCCAGCATTTT,CASSYSSVRGDQPQHF
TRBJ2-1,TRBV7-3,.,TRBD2,TGTGCCAGCAGTCCCCGGGAGGGCCGGTTTGGTGAGCAGTTCTTC,CASSPREGRFGEQFF
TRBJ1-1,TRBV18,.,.,TGTGCCAGCTCACCAACTTCCGGACAGCTAATGAACACTGAAGCTTTCTTT,CASSPTSGQLMNTEAFF
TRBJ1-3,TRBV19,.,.,TGTGCCAGTAGTGCCTTGGGTTTTCGGGGATTGGGCTCTGGAAACACCATATATTTT,CASSALGFRGLGSGNTIYF
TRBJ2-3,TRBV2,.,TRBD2,TGTGCCAGCCGGGACCCAGCGGGGGGCTCTAGCACAGATACGCAGTATTTT,CASRDPAGGSSTDTQYF
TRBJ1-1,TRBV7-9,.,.,TGTGCCAGCACTTTTAAACTAGGACCGGGAGGAGACACTGAAGCTTTCTTT,CASTFKLGPGGDTEAFF
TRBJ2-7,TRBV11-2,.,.,TGTGCCAGCAGCCCTTCCTACGAGCAGTACTTC,CASSPSYEQYF
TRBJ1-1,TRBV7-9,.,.,TGTGCCAGCAGCTTAAAAGGGCAGAACACTGAAGCTTTCTTT,CASSLKGQNTEAFF
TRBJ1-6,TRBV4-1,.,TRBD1,TGCGCCAGCAGCCAAGATCCGGGACAGGGGAGTTCACCCCTCCACTTT,CASSQDPGQGSSPLHF
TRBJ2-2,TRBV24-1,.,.,TGTGCCACCAGTGACCCCGGAGGGGCCGGGGAGCTGTTTTTT,CATSDPGGAGELFF
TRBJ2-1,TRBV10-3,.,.,TGTGCCACCCAGGGGTTGAGCTCCTACAATGAGCAGTTCTTC,CATQGLSSYNEQFF
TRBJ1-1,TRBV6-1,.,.,TGTGCCAGCAGTGTCCAGGGAGCTGCCCCCTACGGTGAAGCTTTCTTT,CASSVQGAAPYGEAFF
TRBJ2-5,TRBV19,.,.,TGTGCCAGTAGCCCCTCGGGGGCCCAAGAGACCCAGTACTTC,CASSPSGAQETQYF
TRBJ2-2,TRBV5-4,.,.,TGTGCCAGCAGCTTGGGGACAGCCGGGGAGCTGTTTTTT,CASSLGTAGELFF
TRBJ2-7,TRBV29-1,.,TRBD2,TGCAGCGTTGAGGGAGGGCCCCACGAGCAGTACTTC,CSVEGGPHEQYF
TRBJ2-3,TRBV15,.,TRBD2,TGTGCCACCAGCAGTATGAGCGGGGGAACGATGCAGTATTTT,CATSSMSGGTMQYF
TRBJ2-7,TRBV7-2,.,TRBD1,TGTGCCAGCAGCTTCGGGACAGGGGGAAGTAGCTCCTACGAGCAGTACTTC,CASSFGTGGSSSYEQYF
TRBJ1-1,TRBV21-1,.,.,TGTGCCAGCAGCAAAGTAGGATCGGAGGCGCGGAACACTGAAGCTTTCTTT,CASSKVGSEARNTEAFF
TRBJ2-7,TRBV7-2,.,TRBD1,TGTGCCAGCAGCTTACCGGGACAGGGATACTCCTACGAGCAGTACTTC,CASSLPGQGYSYEQYF
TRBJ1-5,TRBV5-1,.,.,TGCGCCAGCAGCTTGGGACAGGAGAATCAGCCCCAGCATTTT,CASSLGQENQPQHF
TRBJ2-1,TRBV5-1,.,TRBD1,TGCGCCAGCTCCGGGACAGTCGGCCCCAATGAGCAGTTCTTC,CASSGTVGPNEQFF
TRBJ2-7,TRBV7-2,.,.,TGTGCCAGCAGCTTAGGATTGGCGGATTACGAGCAGTACTTC,CASSLGLADYEQYF
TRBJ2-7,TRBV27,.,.,TGTGCCAGCAGTTCGGGGGCCTCCTACGAGCAGTACTTC,CASSSGASYEQYF
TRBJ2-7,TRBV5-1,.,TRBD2,TGCGCCAGCAGCTTGGGACTAGCGACCTACGAGCAGTACTTC,CASSLGLATYEQYF
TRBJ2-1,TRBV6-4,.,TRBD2,TGTGCCAGCAGTGACTCGGGACTAGCGGGGGGAAACAATGAGCAGTTCTTC,CASSDSGLAGGNNEQFF
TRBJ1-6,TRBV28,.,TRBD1,TGTGCCGGCGGGACAGTTAATTCACCCCTCCACTTT,CAGGTVNSPLHF
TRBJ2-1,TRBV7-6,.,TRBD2,TGTGCCAGCAGCCCACTAGCGGGGGGGACGGGTGAGCAGTTCTTC,CASSPLAGGTGEQFF
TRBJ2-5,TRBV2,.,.,TGTGCCAGCAGTGAAGCGCTTCTGGCCTGGGCCAGACAAGAGACCCAGTACTTC,CASSEALLAWARQETQYF
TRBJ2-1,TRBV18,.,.,TGTGCCAGCTCACCGGACCGGAGGGGACACAATGAGCAGTTCTTC,CASSPDRRGHNEQFF
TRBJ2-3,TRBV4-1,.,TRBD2,TGCGCCAGCAGCCAAGAGGGACGGGGGGGCCTCGATACGCAGTATTTT,CASSQEGRGGLDTQYF
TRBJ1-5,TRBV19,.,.,TGTGCCAGTAGTACGGTGGGGCATTCTAGCAATCAGCCCCAGCATTTT,CASSTVGHSSNQPQHF
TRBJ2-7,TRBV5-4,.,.,TGTGCCAGCAGCTTTACTAGTATCCAGCCCTACGAGCAGTACTTC,CASSFTSIQPYEQYF
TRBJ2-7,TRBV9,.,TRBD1,TGTGCCAGCGGAAGGGGACAGGGTTCCGAGCAGTACTTC,CASGRGQGSEQYF
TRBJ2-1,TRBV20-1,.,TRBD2,TGCAGTGCGAGTGGGGGGCTAGCGGGAGCTCGTGAGCAGTTCTTC,CSASGGLAGAREQFF
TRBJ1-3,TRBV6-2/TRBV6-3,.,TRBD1,TGTGCCAGCAGTCGACAGGGCCTCTCTGGAAACACCATATATTTT,CASSRQGLSGNTIYF
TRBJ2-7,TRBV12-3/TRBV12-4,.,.,TGTGCCAGCAGTTTTAGATACGAGCAGTACTTC,CASSFRYEQYF
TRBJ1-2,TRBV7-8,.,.,TGTGCCAGCAGCTTAGCCCACTCAAATGCGGGCGGCTACACCTTC,CASSLAHSNAGGYTF
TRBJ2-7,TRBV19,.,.,TGTGCCAGTAGAGCCAGGGGTGTAGGATACGAGCAGTACTTC,CASRARGVGYEQYF